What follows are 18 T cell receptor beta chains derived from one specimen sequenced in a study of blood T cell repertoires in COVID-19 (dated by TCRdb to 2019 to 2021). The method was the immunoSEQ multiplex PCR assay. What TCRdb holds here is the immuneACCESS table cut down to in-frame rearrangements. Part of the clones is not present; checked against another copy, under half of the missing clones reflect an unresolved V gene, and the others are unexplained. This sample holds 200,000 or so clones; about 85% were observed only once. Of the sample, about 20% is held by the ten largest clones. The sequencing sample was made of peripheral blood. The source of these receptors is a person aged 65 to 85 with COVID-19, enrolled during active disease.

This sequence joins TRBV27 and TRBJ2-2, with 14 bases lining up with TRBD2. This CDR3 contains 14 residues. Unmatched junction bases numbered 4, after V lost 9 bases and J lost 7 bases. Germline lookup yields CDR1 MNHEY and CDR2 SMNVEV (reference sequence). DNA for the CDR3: TGTGCCAGTCGACTAGCGGGAGGGGGCGGGGAGCTGTTTTTT. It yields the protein CASRLAGGGGELFF.

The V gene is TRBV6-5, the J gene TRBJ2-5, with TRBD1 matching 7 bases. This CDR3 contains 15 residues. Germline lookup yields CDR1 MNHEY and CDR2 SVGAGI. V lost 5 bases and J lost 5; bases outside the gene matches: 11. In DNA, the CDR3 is TGTGCCAGCAGTACCAACAGGGGCCTCGGGGAGACCCAGTACTTC. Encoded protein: CASSTNRGLGETQYF.

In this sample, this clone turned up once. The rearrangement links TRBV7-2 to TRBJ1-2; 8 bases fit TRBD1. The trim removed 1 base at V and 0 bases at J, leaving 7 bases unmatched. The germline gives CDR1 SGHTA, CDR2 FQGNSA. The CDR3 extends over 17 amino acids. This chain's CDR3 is CASSLGSGGPSNYGYTF. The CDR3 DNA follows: TGTGCCAGCAGCTTAGGTTCAGGGGGCCCATCTAACTATGGCTACACCTTC.

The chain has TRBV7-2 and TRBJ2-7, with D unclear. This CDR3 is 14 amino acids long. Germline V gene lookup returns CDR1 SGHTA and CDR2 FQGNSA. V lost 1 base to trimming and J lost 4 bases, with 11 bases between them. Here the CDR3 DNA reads TGTGCCAGCAGCTTAGTGCTAGATTCGTACGAGCAGTACTTC. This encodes CASSLVLDSYEQYF.

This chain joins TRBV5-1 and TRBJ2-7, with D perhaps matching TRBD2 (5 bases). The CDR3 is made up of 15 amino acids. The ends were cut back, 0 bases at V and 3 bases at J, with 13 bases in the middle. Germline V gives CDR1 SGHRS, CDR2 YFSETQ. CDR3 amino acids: CASSLVLGRLYEQYF. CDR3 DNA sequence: TGCGCCAGCAGCTTGGTTTTAGGGAGACTCTACGAGCAGTACTTC.

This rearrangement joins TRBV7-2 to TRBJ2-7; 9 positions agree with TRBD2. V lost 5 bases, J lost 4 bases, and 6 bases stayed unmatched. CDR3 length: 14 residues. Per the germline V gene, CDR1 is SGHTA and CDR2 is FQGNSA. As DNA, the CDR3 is TGTGCCAGCAGCCCTCATAGCGGGGGATACGAGCAGTACTTC. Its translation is CASSPHSGGYEQYF. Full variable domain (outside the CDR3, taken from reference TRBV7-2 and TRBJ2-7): GAGVSQSPSNKVTEKGKDVELRCDPISGHTALYWYRQSLGQGLEFLIYFQGNSAPDKSGLPSDRFSAERTGGSVSTLTIQRTQQEDSAVYLCASSPHSGGYEQYFGPGTRLTVT.

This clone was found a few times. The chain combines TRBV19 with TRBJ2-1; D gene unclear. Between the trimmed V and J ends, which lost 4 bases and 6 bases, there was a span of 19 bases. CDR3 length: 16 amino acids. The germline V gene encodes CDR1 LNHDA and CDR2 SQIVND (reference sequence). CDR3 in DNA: TGTGCCAGTAGTAATCGGGTCGGCCAAACCAGCAATGAGCAGTTCTTC. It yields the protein CASSNRVGQTSNEQFF.

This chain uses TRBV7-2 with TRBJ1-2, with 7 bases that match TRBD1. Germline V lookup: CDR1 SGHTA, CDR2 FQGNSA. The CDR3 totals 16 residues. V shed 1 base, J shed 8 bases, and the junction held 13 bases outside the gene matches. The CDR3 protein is CASSLVAGGFNRGYTF. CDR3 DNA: TGTGCCAGCAGCTTAGTGGCAGGGGGGTTCAACCGGGGCTACACCTTC.

The CDR3: CASSLAARATDTQYF. CDR3 coding DNA: TGCGCCAGCAGCTTGGCAGCGAGGGCCACAGATACGCAGTATTTT. The chain has TRBV5-1 and TRBJ2-3; possibly TRBD2 for D (5 bases). Trimming left V 0 bases short and J 2 bases short, with 10 bases between. CDR3 length: 15 amino acids. Germline CDR1 reads SGHRS; CDR2 reads YFSETQ.

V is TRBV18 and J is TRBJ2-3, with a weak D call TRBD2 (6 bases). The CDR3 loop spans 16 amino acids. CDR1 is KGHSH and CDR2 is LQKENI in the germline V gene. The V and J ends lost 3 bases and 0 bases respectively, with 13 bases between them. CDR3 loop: CASSPFAGSSTDTQYF. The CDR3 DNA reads TGTGCCAGCTCACCCTTCGCGGGGTCTAGCACAGATACGCAGTATTTT.

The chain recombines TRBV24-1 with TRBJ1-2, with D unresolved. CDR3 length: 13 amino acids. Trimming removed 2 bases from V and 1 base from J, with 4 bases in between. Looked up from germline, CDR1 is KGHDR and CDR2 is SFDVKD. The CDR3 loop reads CATSDYNNYGYTF. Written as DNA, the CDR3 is TGTGCCACCAGTGATTATAATAACTATGGCTACACCTTC.

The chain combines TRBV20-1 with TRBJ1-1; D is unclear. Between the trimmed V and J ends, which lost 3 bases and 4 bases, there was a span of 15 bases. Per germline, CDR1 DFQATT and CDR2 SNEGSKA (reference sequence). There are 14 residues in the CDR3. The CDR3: CSASLPGKSTEAFF. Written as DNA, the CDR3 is TGCAGTGCTAGTCTTCCGGGGAAGAGCACTGAAGCTTTCTTT.

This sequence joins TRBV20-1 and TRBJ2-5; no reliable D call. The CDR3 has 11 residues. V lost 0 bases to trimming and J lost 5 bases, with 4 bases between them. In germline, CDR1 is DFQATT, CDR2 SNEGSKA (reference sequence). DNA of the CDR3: TGCAGTGCTAGAGATCGGGAGACCCAGTACTTC. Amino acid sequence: CSARDRETQYF.

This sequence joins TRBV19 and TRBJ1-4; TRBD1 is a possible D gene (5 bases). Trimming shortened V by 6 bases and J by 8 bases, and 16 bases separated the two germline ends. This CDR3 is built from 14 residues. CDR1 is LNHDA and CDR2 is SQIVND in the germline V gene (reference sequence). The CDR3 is CASRPDSNGEKLFF. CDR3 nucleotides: TGTGCCAGTAGACCCGACAGCAACGGGGAAAAACTGTTTTTT.

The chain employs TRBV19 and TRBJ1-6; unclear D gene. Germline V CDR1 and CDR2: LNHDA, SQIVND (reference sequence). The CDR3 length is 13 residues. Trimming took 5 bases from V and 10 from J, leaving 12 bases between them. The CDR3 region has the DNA TGTGCCAGTAGTTCGAGGGTTCGATCACCCCTCCACTTT. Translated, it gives CASSSRVRSPLHF.

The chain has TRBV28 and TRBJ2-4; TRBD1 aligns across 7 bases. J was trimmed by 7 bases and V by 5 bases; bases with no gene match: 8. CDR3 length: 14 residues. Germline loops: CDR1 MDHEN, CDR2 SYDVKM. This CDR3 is CASSLSTGMNIQYF. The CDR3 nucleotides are TGTGCCAGCAGTCTTTCGACAGGGATGAACATTCAGTACTTC. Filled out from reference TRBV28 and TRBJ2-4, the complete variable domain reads DVKVTQSSRYLVKRTGEKVFLECVQDMDHENMFWYRQDPGLGLRLIYFSYDVKMKEKGDIPEGYSVSREKKERFSLILESASTNQTSMYLCASSLSTGMNIQYFGAGTRLSVL.

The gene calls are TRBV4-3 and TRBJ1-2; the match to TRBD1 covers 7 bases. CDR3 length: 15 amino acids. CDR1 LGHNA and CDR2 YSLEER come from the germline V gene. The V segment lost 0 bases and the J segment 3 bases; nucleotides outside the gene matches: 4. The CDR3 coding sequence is TGCGCCAGCAGCCAAGAGACAGGGTTGGACTATGGCTACACCTTC. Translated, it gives CASSQETGLDYGYTF.

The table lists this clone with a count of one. The CDR3: CASSIVGRPDYEQYF. DNA for the CDR3: TGTGCCAGTAGTATTGTCGGGAGACCTGACTACGAGCAGTACTTC. V and J are TRBV19 and TRBJ2-7, with D possibly matching TRBD2 (6 bases). The CDR3 sequence is 15 residues long. Trimming removed 3 bases at V and 3 bases at J, with 15 bases between. Germline V gene data show CDR1 as LNHDA and CDR2 as SQIVND (reference sequence).